The next 24 T cell receptor beta chains were all read from a single sample in a study of blood T cell repertoires in COVID-19. Clones were read by immunoSEQ multiplex PCR, and TCRdb kept only the in-frame ones, dropping some. The table lists around 86,000 clones, approximately 80% of them singletons. Sequencing was done on a sample of peripheral blood. These TCRs come from a human donor in a cohort sampled during active COVID-19.

The chain employs TRBV6-6 and TRBJ2-1; D is possibly TRBD1 (6 bases). CDR1 is MNHNY and CDR2 is SVGAGI in the germline V gene (reference sequence). The CDR3 is made up of 13 amino acids. The V end lost 7 bases, the J end lost 5 bases, and 12 bases lay between the germline ends. The chain's CDR3 is CASKSPGDNEQFF. The CDR3 coding sequence is TGTGCCAGCAAGTCCCCAGGGGACAATGAGCAGTTCTTC.

J is TRBJ2-7 and V is TRBV5-3; 14 bases are shared with TRBD2. TRBV5-3 is an ORF for which the function is uncertain. CDR3 length equals 19 residues. The V and J ends lost 1 base and 1 base, in that order; junction bases with no gene match: 10. For the CDR3, the DNA is TGTGCCAGAAGCTTGTTAGGGACTAGCGGGGGTAGAAGATCCTACGAGCAGTACTTC. This encodes CARSLLGTSGGRRSYEQYF.

The genes are TRBV5-1 and TRBJ2-7; 9 bases line up with TRBD1. V was clipped by 3 bases and J by 0 bases; unmatched bases: 4. CDR1 and CDR2 (germline): SGHRS, YFSETQ. The CDR3 length is 15 residues. The CDR3 nucleotides are TGCGCCAGCAGCTCCCCGACAGGGGGCTCCTACGAGCAGTACTTC. Protein product: CASSSPTGGSYEQYF.

J is TRBJ2-1 and V is TRBV18; 16 bases are shared with TRBD2. This CDR3 contains 18 residues. The germline gives CDR1 KGHSH, CDR2 LQKENI. Trimming cost V 4 bases and J 0 bases; bases outside gene matches: 3. CDR3 amino acids: CASSRGLAGGSSYNEQFF. The CDR3 nucleotides read TGTGCCAGCTCACGGGGACTAGCGGGGGGGAGCTCCTACAATGAGCAGTTCTTC.

The chain combines TRBV27 with TRBJ2-1; TRBD2 matches at 7 bases. The CDR3 spans 15 residues. Germline CDR1 is MNHEY and CDR2 is SMNVEV (reference sequence). V lost 3 bases, J lost 4 bases, and 6 bases stayed unmatched. The CDR3 loop is CASSFGASGYNEQFF. The CDR3 nucleotides are TGTGCCAGCAGTTTTGGCGCTAGCGGTTACAATGAGCAGTTCTTC.

The chain links TRBV6-5 to TRBJ2-7; D might be TRBD1 (5 bases). CDR3 size: 16 residues. V gave up 0 bases and J gave up 3 bases, with 15 bases separating them. Germline assignment: CDR1 MNHEY and CDR2 SVGAGI. As DNA, the CDR3 is TGTGCCAGCAGTTACTCGACGACAGCCCAGGGCTACGAGCAGTACTTC. Translated: CASSYSTTAQGYEQYF.

The chain links TRBV7-6 to TRBJ2-3; no clear D. The germline gives CDR1 SGHVS, CDR2 FNYEAQ. This CDR3 comprises 10 residues. Trimming took off 5 bases at V and 6 bases at J, with 3 bases between the two ends. CDR3 coding DNA: TGTGCCAGCAGCGGCGATACGCAGTATTTT. Amino acid sequence: CASSGDTQYF.

The chain links TRBV28 to TRBJ2-2; TRBD1 matches at 10 bases. V was clipped by 7 bases and J by 3 bases; unmatched bases: 5. Germline V CDR1 and CDR2: MDHEN, SYDVKM. The CDR3 has 15 amino acids. CDR3 residues: CASTIGTGDTGELFF. The CDR3 nucleotides are TGTGCCAGCACCATTGGGACAGGGGACACCGGGGAGCTGTTTTTT. The full variable domain, completed using reference TRBV28 and TRBJ2-2, is DVKVTQSSRYLVKRTGEKVFLECVQDMDHENMFWYRQDPGLGLRLIYFSYDVKMKEKGDIPEGYSVSREKKERFSLILESASTNQTSMYLCASTIGTGDTGELFFGEGSRLTVL.

The rearrangement uses TRBV24-1 and TRBJ2-1; no reliable D call. The CDR3 consists of 13 residues. V was trimmed by 2 bases and J by 10 bases, leaving 11 bases between them. CDR1 is KGHDR and CDR2 is SFDVKD in the germline V gene. CDR3 sequence: CATSDSHNSEQFF. CDR3 sequence (DNA): TGTGCCACCAGTGATTCGCATAATAGCGAGCAGTTCTTC.

The V gene is TRBV19, the J gene TRBJ1-1; tentative D call: TRBD1 (5 bases). The CDR3 is 15 amino acids. Between the trimmed V and J ends, which lost 3 bases and 7 bases, there was a span of 18 bases. Germline loops: CDR1 LNHDA, CDR2 SQIVND (reference sequence). The CDR3 nucleotides read TGTGCCAGTAGTATGTCGGGGGGTGGGATAATTGAAGCTTTCTTT. Its translation: CASSMSGGGIIEAFF.

The rearrangement uses TRBV4-1 and TRBJ1-1; 8 bases map to TRBD1. The CDR3 totals 15 residues. Germline-derived CDR1 and CDR2 are MGHRA and YSYEKL. With 1 base clipped from V and 1 base from J, the junction kept 2 bases outside the gene matches. The CDR3 loop reads CASSQGTGQNTEAFF. Here the CDR3 DNA reads TGCGCCAGCAGCCAAGGGACAGGGCAGAACACTGAAGCTTTCTTT.

The genes are TRBV3-1 (or the pseudogene TRBV3-2) and TRBJ2-7; maybe TRBD1 (6 bases). Germline-derived CDR1 and CDR2 are LGHDT and YNNKEL (reference sequence). Trimming removed 2 bases at V and 4 bases at J, with 9 bases between. The CDR3 contains 13 residues. CDR3 in amino acids: CASSQTQGYEQYF. CDR3 nucleotide sequence: TGTGCCAGCAGCCAAACACAGGGATACGAGCAGTACTTC.

The CDR3 spells CASSLGQGNPSNEKLFF. The CDR3 nucleotides are TGCGCCAGCAGCTTGGGACAGGGGAACCCATCTAATGAAAAACTGTTTTTT. The chain couples TRBV5-1 to TRBJ1-4, with TRBD1 identical over 8 bases. Germline-derived CDR1 and CDR2 are SGHRS and YFSETQ. The junction had 7 bases not matched to a gene; V was cut back by 0 bases and J by 3 bases. The CDR3 is 17 amino acids.

The chain is built from TRBV10-3 and TRBJ2-1; 13 bases line up with TRBD2. V shed 10 bases and J 1 base; nucleotides not matched to a gene: 13. The CDR3 loop spans 18 amino acids. Looked up from germline, CDR1 is ENHRY and CDR2 is SYGVKD. CDR3 sequence: CATLHPGLAGISYNEQFF. The DNA for the CDR3 is TGTGCCACTCTCCACCCGGGACTAGCGGGGATATCCTACAATGAGCAGTTCTTC.

CDR3 sequence reads: CASSVAPGTDTQYF. DNA for the CDR3: TGTGCCAGCAGCGTAGCGCCAGGGACAGATACGCAGTATTTT. V gene TRBV9 combines with J gene TRBJ2-3; a weak D match, TRBD1 (5 bases). Per germline, CDR1 SGDLS and CDR2 YYNGEE. The CDR3 extends over 14 amino acids. The V gene lost 0 bases and the J gene lost 3 bases, with 8 bases spanning the gap.

The V and J genes are TRBV4-2 and TRBJ1-2, with a weak D call TRBD1 (5 bases). The CDR3 covers 17 residues. Per the germline V gene, CDR1 is LGHNA and CDR2 is YNFKEQ. With 1 base removed from V and 4 bases from J, the gap between germline ends came to 19 bases. CDR3 residues: CASSQGDSQGALYGYTF. Written as DNA, the CDR3 is TGTGCCAGCAGCCAAGGAGACTCCCAAGGGGCCCTCTATGGCTACACCTTC.

The chain recombines TRBV7-9 with TRBJ1-1; 8 positions agree with TRBD1. CDR3 length: 14 residues. The germline CDR1 and CDR2 sequences are SEHNR and FQNEAQ (reference sequence). V lost 5 bases, J lost 0 bases, and 2 bases stayed unmatched. The CDR3 spells CASSGQGLNTEAFF. Written as DNA, the CDR3 is TGTGCCAGCAGCGGACAGGGTTTGAACACTGAAGCTTTCTTT. The full variable domain, with the rest looked up from reference TRBV7-9 and TRBJ1-1, is DTGVSQNPRHKITKRGQNVTFRCDPISEHNRLYWYRQTLGQGPEFLTYFQNEAQLEKSRLLSDRFSAERPKGSFSTLEIQRTEQGDSAMYLCASSGQGLNTEAFFGQGTRLTVV.

The rearrangement links TRBV21-1 to TRBJ2-6; no check of the table's D call, TRBD1, against the DNA was made. TRBV21-1 is classified as a pseudogene. The CDR3 is made up of 19 amino acids. CDR3 sequence reads: CASSKERQGPSSGANVLTF. The CDR3 bases are TGTGCCAGCAGCAAAGAGAGGCAGGGCCCGTCCTCTGGGGCCAACGTCCTGACTTTC.

The chain uses TRBV5-1 and TRBJ2-2; 7 positions match TRBD1. V shed 2 bases and J 0 bases; nucleotides not matched to a gene: 13. The CDR3 sequence is 19 residues long. CDR1 and CDR2 (germline): SGHRS, YFSETQ. CDR3 loop: CASSFVRTGKPSNTGELFF. DNA for the CDR3: TGCGCCAGCAGCTTCGTCAGGACAGGAAAACCCTCGAACACCGGGGAGCTGTTTTTT. The full variable domain, rest sourced from reference TRBV5-1 and TRBJ2-2, is KAGVTQTPRYLIKTRGQQVTLSCSPISGHRSVSWYQQTPGQGLQFLFEYFSETQRNKGNFPGRFSGRQFSNSRSEMNVSTLELGDSALYLCASSFVRTGKPSNTGELFFGEGSRLTVL.

The genes are TRBV18 and TRBJ2-7; tentatively, D is TRBD1 (6 bases). The V gene's germline CDR1 is KGHSH and CDR2 LQKENI. The CDR3 is 15 residues long. V gave up 3 bases and J gave up 2 bases, with 14 bases separating them. This CDR3 reads CASSPPGQATYEQYF. In DNA, the CDR3 is TGTGCCAGCTCACCCCCGGGACAAGCTACCTACGAGCAGTACTTC. Full variable domain (rest looked up from reference TRBV18 and TRBJ2-7): NAGVMQNPRHLVRRRGQEARLRCSPMKGHSHVYWYRQLPEEGLKFMVYLQKENIIDESGMPKERFSAEFPKEGPSILRIQQVVRGDSAAYFCASSPPGQATYEQYFGPGTRLTVT.

The chain recombines TRBV27 with TRBJ2-1, with a weak D call TRBD2 (5 bases). The V gene's germline CDR1 is MNHEY and CDR2 SMNVEV (reference sequence). Trimming shortened V by 3 bases and J by 0 bases, and 9 bases separated the two germline ends. The CDR3 runs 15 residues. Here the CDR3 reads CASSLGVSSYNEQFF. CDR3 DNA sequence: TGTGCCAGCAGTTTGGGAGTAAGCTCCTACAATGAGCAGTTCTTC.

This sequence joins TRBV24-1 and TRBJ2-1; 8 bases align to TRBD2. Germline assignment: CDR1 KGHDR and CDR2 SFDVKD. Losses at the gene ends were 0 bases for V and 7 bases for J; bases not matched to a gene: 4. CDR3 size: 15 residues. The CDR3 loop reads CATSDLPGGGNEQFF. For the CDR3, the DNA is TGTGCCACCAGTGATTTGCCCGGGGGGGGGAATGAGCAGTTCTTC.

The chain has TRBV7-6 and TRBJ2-7; 11 bases agree with TRBD2. The CDR3 loop spans 16 amino acids. Losses at the gene ends were 4 bases for V and 3 bases for J; bases not matched to a gene: 8. CDR1 and CDR2 (germline): SGHVS, FNYEAQ. CDR3 region: CASSSPWLAGGYEQYF. In DNA, the CDR3 is TGTGCCAGCAGCTCACCCTGGCTAGCGGGGGGCTACGAGCAGTACTTC.

This chain joins TRBV7-9 and TRBJ2-1; 14 positions match TRBD2. CDR3 length: 17 residues. CDR1 is SEHNR and CDR2 is FQNEAQ in the germline V gene (reference sequence). Germline trimming cut 3 bases from V and 0 bases from J; bases unmatched to any gene: 1. CDR3 in DNA: TGTGCCAGCAGCTTTGGGACTAGCGGGGGCTCCTACAATGAGCAGTTCTTC. Its translation: CASSFGTSGGSYNEQFF. Full variable domain (missing parts from reference TRBV7-9 and TRBJ2-1): DTGVSQNPRHKITKRGQNVTFRCDPISEHNRLYWYRQTLGQGPEFLTYFQNEAQLEKSRLLSDRFSAERPKGSFSTLEIQRTEQGDSAMYLCASSFGTSGGSYNEQFFGPGTRLTVL.